This TCR beta chain was captured in a study of blood T cell dynamics during melanoma immunotherapy. The CDR3 extends over 13 amino acids. The germline V gene encodes CDR1 SGHTA and CDR2 FQGNSA. V was pared by 4 bases and J by 6 bases, with 3 bases of the junction left unmatched. Sequencing was performed with immunoSEQ multiplex PCR; in TCRdb, only in-frame clones are kept and a portion is missing. The table lists about 5,800 clones, about 85% of them singletons. The time point here: pre-treatment baseline. This TCR was recovered from a human donor with melanoma. The sequencing here drew on blood, taken from a patient treated with checkpoint blockade. The chain links TRBV7-2 to TRBJ2-1, with 7 bases identical to TRBD2. The CDR3 spells CASSYVAGNEQFF. CDR3 nucleotides: TGTGCCAGCAGCTACGTAGCGGGCAATGAGCAGTTCTTC.